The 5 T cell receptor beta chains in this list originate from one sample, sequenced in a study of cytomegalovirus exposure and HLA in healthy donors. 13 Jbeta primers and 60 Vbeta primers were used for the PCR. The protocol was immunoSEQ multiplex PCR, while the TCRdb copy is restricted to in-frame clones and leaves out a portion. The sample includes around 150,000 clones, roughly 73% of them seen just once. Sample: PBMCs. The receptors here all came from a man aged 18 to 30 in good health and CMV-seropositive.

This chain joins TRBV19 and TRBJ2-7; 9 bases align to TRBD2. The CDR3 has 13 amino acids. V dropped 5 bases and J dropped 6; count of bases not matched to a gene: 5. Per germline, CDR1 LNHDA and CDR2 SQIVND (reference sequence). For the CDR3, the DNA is TGTGCCAGTAGTCCCGGACTAGCGAGCGAGCAGTACTTC. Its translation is CASSPGLASEQYF. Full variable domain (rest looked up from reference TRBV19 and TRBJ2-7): DGGITQSPKYLFRKEGQNVTLSCEQNLNHDAMYWYRQDPGQGLRLIYYSQIVNDFQKGDIAEGYSVSREKKESFPLTVTSAQKNPTAFYLCASSPGLASEQYFGPGTRLTVT.

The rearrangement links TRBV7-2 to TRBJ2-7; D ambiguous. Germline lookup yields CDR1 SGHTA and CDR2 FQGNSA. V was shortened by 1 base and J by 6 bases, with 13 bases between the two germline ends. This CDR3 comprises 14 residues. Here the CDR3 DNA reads TGTGCCAGCAGCTTAGGAGCAAAAGCGTGCGAGCAGTACTTC. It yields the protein CASSLGAKACEQYF.

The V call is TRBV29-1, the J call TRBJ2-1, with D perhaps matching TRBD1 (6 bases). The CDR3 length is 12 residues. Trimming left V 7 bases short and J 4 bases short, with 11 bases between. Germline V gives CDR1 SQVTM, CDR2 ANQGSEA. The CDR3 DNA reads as TGCAGCGCACACAGGGCTTACAATGAGCAGTTCTTC. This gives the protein CSAHRAYNEQFF.

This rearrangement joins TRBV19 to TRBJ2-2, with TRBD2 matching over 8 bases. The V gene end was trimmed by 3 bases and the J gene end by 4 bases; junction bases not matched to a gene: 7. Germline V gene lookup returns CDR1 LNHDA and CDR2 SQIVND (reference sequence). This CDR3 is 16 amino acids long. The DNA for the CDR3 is TGTGCCAGTAGTATTGGCGGGAGGACCCTCACCGGGGAGCTGTTTTTT. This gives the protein CASSIGGRTLTGELFF. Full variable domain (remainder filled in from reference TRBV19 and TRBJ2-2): DGGITQSPKYLFRKEGQNVTLSCEQNLNHDAMYWYRQDPGQGLRLIYYSQIVNDFQKGDIAEGYSVSREKKESFPLTVTSAQKNPTAFYLCASSIGGRTLTGELFFGEGSRLTVL.

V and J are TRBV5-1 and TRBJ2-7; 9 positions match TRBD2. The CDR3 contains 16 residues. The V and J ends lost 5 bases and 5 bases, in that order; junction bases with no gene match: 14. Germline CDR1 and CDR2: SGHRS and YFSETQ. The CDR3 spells CASSSVSGSRAHEQYF. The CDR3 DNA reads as TGCGCCAGCAGTTCCGTTAGCGGGAGCCGAGCCCACGAGCAGTACTTC.